This T cell receptor beta chain derives from a study of T cell responses to AZD1222 COVID-19 vaccine. Clones were sequenced by immunoSEQ multiplex PCR, and TCRdb holds only the in-frame ones, with some missing. The repertoire consists of tens of thousands of clones, with 80% to 90% occurring once and the leading ten covering 28%. In regard to this clone: The antigen remains unidentified.

The study, taken as a whole, reports: Close to half of all spike-specific TCRs reportedly target regions of the variants that are unmutated. Vaccine-associated CD4 TCRs spanned spike, dominant at 160-218 and 743-854.

The study pooled second doses at about 4 or about 12 weeks. This clonotype was sampled from an adult who received the AZD1222 COVID-19 vaccine. The sample here was peripheral blood, taken 28 days after the second AZD1222 dose.

This chain's CDR3 is CASRMTSGRIDEQFF. The CDR3, as DNA: TGCGCCAGCAGGATGACTAGCGGGAGAATCGATGAGCAGTTCTTC. The chain uses TRBV5-1 and TRBJ2-1; 12 nucleotides line up with TRBD2. J lost 8 bases, V lost 5 bases, and 8 bases had no gene match. The CDR3 extends over 15 amino acids. The germline V gene has CDR1 SGHRS and CDR2 YFSETQ. Using reference TRBV5-1 and TRBJ2-1 for the parts outside the CDR3, the full variable domain is KAGVTQTPRYLIKTRGQQVTLSCSPISGHRSVSWYQQTPGQGLQFLFEYFSETQRNKGNFPGRFSGRQFSNSRSEMNVSTLELGDSALYLCASRMTSGRIDEQFFGPGTRLTVL.